Described below is a single T cell receptor (beta chain) sequence and its context. The germline CDR1 and CDR2 sequences are MNHEY and SVGAGI. Trimming shortened V by 2 bases and J by 2 bases, and 10 bases separated the two germline ends. The CDR3 is made up of 14 amino acids. The assay was immunoSEQ multiplex PCR, and TCRdb's table has in-frame clones only and misses some. The sample holds fewer than 55,000 clones, 75% to 85% seen once. This sample was taken from a study of blood T cell repertoires in COVID-19. The clonotype was recovered from a human donor with acute or convalescent COVID-19. The donor label of this sample is uncertain. The chain combines TRBV6-5 with TRBJ2-7; maybe TRBD2 (5 bases). Sequenced material: peripheral blood. CDR3 DNA: TGTGCCAGCAGTTACGGTGTCGGGGCCTACGAGCAGTACTTC. Its translation: CASSYGVGAYEQYF.